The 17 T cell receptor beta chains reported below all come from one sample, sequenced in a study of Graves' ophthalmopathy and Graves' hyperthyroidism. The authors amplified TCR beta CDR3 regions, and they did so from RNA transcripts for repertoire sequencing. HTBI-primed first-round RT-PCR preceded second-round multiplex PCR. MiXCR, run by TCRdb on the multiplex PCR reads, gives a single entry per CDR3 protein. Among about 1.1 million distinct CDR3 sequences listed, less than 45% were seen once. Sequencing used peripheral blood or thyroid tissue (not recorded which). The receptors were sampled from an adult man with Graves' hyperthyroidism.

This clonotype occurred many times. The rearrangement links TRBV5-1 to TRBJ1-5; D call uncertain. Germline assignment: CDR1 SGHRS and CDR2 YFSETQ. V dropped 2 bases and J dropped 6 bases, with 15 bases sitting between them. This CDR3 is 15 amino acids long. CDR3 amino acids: CASSFGAGVGQPQHF. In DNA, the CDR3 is TGCGCCAGCAGCTTTGGAGCAGGAGTGGGTCAGCCCCAGCATTTT.

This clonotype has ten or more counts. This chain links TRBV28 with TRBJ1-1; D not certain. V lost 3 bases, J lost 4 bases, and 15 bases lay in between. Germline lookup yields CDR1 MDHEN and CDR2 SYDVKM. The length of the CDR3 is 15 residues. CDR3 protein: CASSLNIGSGTEAFF. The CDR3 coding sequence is TGTGCCAGCAGTTTGAATATAGGGAGCGGCACTGAAGCTTTCTTT.

CDR3 in amino acids: CASSLGARDTIYF. CDR3 coding DNA: TGTGCCAGCAGTTTAGGGGCCAGGGACACCATATATTTT. V gene TRBV28 combines with J gene TRBJ1-3; possibly TRBD1 for D (5 bases). V lost 2 bases, J lost 8 bases, and 10 bases lay in between. This CDR3 is built from 13 residues. From germline, CDR1 is MDHEN and CDR2 SYDVKM.

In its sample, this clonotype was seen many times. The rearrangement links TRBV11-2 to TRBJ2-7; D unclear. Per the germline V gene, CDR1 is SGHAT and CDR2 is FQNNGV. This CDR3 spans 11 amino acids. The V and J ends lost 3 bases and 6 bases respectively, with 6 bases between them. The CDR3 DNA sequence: TGTGCCAGCAGCTTTTCCCCCGAGCAGTACTTC. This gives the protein CASSFSPEQYF.

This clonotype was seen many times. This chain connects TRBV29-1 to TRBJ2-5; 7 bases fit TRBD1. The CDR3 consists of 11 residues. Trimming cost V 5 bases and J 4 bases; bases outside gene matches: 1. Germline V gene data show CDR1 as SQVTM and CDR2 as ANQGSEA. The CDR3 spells CSVRQGETQYF. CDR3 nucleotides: TGCAGCGTTCGACAGGGAGAGACCCAGTACTTC.

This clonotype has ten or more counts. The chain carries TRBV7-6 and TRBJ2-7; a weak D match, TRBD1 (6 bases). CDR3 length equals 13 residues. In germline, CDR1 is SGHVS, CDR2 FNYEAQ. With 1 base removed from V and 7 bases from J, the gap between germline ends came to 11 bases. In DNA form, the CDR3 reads TGTGCCAGCAGCTTAGGGACAGCTGGGGAGCAGTACTTC. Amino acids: CASSLGTAGEQYF.

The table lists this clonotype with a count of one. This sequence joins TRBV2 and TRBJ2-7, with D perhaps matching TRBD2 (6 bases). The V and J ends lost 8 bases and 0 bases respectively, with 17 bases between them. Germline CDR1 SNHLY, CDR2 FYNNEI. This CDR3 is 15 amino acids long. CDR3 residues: CASGSGLLISYEQYF. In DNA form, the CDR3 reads TGTGCCAGCGGATCGGGACTCCTTATCTCCTACGAGCAGTACTTC.

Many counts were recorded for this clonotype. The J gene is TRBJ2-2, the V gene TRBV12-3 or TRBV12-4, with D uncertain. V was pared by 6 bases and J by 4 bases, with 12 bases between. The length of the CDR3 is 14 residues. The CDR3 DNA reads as TGTGCCAGCAGGGCGGCCTCGGTCACCGGGGAGCTGTTTTTT. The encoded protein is CASRAASVTGELFF.

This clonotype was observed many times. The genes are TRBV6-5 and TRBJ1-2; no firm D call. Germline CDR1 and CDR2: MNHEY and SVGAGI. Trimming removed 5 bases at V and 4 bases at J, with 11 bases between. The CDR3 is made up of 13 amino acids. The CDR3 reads CASSPTRVYGYTF. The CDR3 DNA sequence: TGTGCCAGCAGTCCAACCCGGGTCTATGGCTACACCTTC.

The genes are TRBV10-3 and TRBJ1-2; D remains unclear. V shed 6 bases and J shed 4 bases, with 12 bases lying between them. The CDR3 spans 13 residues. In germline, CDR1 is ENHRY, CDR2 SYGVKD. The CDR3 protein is CAIREGPSYGYTF. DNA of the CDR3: TGTGCCATCAGGGAGGGCCCCTCCTATGGCTACACCTTC.

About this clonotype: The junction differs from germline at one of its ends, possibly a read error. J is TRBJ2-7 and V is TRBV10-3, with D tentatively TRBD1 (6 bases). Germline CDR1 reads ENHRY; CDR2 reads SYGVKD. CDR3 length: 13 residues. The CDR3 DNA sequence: TGTCCCATCACGGGACAAAGCTCCTACGAGCAGTACTTC. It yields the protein CPITGQSSYEQYF.

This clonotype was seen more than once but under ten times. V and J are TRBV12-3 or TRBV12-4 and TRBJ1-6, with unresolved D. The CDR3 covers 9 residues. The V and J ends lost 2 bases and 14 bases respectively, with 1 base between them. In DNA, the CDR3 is TGTGCCAGCAGTTTATCCCTCCACTTT. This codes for CASSLSLHF.

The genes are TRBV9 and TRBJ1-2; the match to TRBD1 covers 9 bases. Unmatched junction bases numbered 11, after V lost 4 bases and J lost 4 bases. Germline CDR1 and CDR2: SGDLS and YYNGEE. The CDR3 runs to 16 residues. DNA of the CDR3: TGTGCCAGCAGCTTGGAATCCGGGACAGGGTTCTATGGCTACACCTTC. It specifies CASSLESGTGFYGYTF.

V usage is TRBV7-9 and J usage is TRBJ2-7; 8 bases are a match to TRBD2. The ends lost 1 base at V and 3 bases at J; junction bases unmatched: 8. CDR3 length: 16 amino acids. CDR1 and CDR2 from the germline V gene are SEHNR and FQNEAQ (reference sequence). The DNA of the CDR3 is TGTGCCAGCAGCTTAGTGAGCGGGAGTACTCTCTACGAGCAGTACTTC. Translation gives CASSLVSGSTLYEQYF.

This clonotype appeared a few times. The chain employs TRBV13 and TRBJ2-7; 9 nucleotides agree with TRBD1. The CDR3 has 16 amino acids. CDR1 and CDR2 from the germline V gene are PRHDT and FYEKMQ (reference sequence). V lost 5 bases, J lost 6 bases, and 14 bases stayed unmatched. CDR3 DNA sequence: TGTGCCAGCAGCAGATTCGGACAGGGGCGGAGGGGCGAGCAGTACTTC. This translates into CASSRFGQGRRGEQYF.

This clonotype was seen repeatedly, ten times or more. The chain's CDR3 is CASSFSSGANVLTF. The DNA of the CDR3 is TGTGCCAGCAGCTTCAGCTCTGGGGCCAACGTCCTGACTTTC. J is TRBJ2-6 and V is TRBV7-7; D gene ambiguous. V lost 3 bases to trimming and J lost 0 bases, with 3 bases between them. The CDR3 totals 14 residues. From germline, CDR1 is SSHAT and CDR2 FNYEAQ (reference sequence).

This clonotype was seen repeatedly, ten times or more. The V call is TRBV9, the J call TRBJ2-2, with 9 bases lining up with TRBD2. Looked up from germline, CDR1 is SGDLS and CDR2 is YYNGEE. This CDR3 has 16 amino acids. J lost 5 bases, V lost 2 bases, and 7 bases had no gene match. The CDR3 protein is CASSVGPSGTTGELFF. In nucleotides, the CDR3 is TGTGCCAGCAGCGTGGGTCCTAGCGGGACAACCGGGGAGCTGTTTTTT.